This T cell receptor (beta chain) was documented in a study of CD8 T cells in ankylosing spondylitis. Germline-derived CDR1 and CDR2 are MDHEN and SYDVKM. The CDR3 contains 15 residues. V lost 2 bases and J 4 bases, leaving 12 bases between the germline ends. Quantitative molecular-barcoded 5'-RACE generated the TCR beta libraries. TCRdb passed the 5' RACE reads through MiXCR, listing each CDR3 protein once. The sample consists of roughly 200,000 distinct CDR3 sequences, around 24% of them appearing once. There are many counts of this clonotype. No antigen is known for it. Study-wide results and caveats: Before this, some motif variants had been reported in reactive arthritis synovial fluid and blood. Characteristic, it appeared, of ankylosing spondylitis blood was a TCR beta motif of about eight highly homologous variants. Enrichment of disease-linked clones was reportedly significant in matched ankylosing spondylitis synovial fluid.

The sample taken for sequencing was blood, either unsorted or a sorted T cell fraction (not recorded which). The clonotype comes from a male donor with ankylosing spondylitis or in good health (not recorded which). The genes are TRBV28 and TRBJ1-5; D may be TRBD1 (5 bases). CDR3 DNA sequence: TGTGCCAGCAGTTTAGGTTCGGGGGGAAATCAGCCCCAGCATTTT. This codes for CASSLGSGGNQPQHF.